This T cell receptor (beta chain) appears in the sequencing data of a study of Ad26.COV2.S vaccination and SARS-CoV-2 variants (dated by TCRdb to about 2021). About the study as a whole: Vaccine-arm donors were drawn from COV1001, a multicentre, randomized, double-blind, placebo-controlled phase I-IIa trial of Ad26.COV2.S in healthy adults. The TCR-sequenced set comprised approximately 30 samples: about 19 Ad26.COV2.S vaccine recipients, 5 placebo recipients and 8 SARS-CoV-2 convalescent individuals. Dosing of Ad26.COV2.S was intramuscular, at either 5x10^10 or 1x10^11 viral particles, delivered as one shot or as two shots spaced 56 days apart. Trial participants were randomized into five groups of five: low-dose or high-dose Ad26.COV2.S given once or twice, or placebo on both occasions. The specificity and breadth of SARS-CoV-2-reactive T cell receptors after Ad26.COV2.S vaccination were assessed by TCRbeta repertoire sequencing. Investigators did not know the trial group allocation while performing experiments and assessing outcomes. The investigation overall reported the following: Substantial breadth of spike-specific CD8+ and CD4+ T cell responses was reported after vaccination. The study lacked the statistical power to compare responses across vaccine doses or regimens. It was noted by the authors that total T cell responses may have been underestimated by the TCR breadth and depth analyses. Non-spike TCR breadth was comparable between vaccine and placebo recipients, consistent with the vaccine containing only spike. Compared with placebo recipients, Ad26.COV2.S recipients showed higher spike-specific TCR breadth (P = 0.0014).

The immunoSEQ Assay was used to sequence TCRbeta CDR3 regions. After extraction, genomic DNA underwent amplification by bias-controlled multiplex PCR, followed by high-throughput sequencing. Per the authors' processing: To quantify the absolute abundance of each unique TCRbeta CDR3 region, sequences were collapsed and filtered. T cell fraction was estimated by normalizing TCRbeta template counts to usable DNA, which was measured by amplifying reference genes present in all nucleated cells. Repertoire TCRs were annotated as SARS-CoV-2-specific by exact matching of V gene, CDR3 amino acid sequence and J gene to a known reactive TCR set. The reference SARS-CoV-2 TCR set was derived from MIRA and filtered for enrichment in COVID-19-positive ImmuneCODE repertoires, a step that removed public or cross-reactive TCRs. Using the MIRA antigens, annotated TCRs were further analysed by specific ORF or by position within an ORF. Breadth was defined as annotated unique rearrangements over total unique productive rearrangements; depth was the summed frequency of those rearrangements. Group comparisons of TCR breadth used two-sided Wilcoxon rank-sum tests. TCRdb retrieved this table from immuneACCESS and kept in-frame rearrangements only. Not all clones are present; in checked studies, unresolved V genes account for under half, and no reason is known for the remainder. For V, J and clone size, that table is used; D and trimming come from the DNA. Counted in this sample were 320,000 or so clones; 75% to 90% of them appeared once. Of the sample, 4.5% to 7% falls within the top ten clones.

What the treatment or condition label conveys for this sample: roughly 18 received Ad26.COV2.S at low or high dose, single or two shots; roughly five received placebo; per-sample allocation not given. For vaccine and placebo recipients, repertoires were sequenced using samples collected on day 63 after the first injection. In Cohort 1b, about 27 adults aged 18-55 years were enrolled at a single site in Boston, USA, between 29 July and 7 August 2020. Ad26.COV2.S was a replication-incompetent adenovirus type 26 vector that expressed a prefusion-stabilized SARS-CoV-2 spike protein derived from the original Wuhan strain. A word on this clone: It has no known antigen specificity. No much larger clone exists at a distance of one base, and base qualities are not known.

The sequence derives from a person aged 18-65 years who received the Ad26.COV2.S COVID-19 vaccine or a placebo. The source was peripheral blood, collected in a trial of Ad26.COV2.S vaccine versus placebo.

At the DNA level, the sequence is TGTGCCAGCAGTTCGTCTAGCGGGGTTTTTGGGAATGAGCAGTTCTTC. This encodes CASSSSSGVFGNEQFF. The chain couples TRBV6-6 to TRBJ2-1; 9 bases in the junction line up with TRBD2. Taken from cysteine to phenylalanine, the CDR3 has 16 residues. CDR3 DNA is the only sequence kept; it has 48 bases, read in frame from the first base. Here V drops 4 bases and J drops 7 bases, and the junction holds 11 bases not matched to any gene. CDR1 and CDR2 are read off the germline V gene (reference sequence) as MNHNY and SVGAGI.